The rows below give T cell receptor beta chains drawn from one sample of a study of T cells after yellow fever vaccination. MiXCR, run by TCRdb on the 5' RACE reads, gives a single entry per CDR3 protein. Here the sample spans hundreds of thousands of distinct CDR3 sequences, 12% being singletons. Sequenced here: PBMCs, sampled on the day of the yellow fever booster vaccination. Receptors originate from a man between 25 and 39 years old who received the YFV17D yellow fever vaccine. Both conserved end residues are part of each CDR3.

>TRBJ2-3|TRBV15
CATSRRGVLAGAPADTQYF
>TRBJ2-7|TRBV7-9
CASSPEVGPYEQYF
>TRBJ2-1|TRBV12-3/TRBV12-4
CASSRPWGEQFF
>TRBJ2-5|TRBV30
CAWNRGVGRAGQETQYF
>TRBJ2-3|TRBV7-2
CASRPTSGKPDADTQYF
>TRBJ1-1|TRBV18
CASSPPGFHTEAFF
>TRBJ2-3|TRBV11-3
CASSWGREGQDADTQYF
>TRBJ2-7|TRBV10-3
CAISKTGLDNYEQYF
>TRBJ2-3|TRBV6-5
CASSYPVFTDTQYF
>TRBJ2-1|TRBV11-1
CASSLRTSGRRSSYNEQFF
>TRBJ2-1|TRBV6-1
CASRSYRDQGANEQSF
>TRBJ1-1|TRBV7-9
CASSSVAEAFF
>TRBJ1-5|TRBV12-3/TRBV12-4
CASSLARGDQPQHF
>TRBJ1-2|TRBV7-8
CASSSAGLRYTF
>TRBJ1-2|TRBV2
CASSEHPGASGYTF
>TRBJ2-7|TRBV7-2
CASSERIAGLTYEQYF
>TRBJ2-1|TRBV20-1
CSADRSKHNEQFF
>TRBJ2-7|TRBV20-1
CGGLWMGEQYF
>TRBJ2-2|TRBV4-3
CASDAGGTGELFF
>TRBJ1-4|TRBV30
CAWSVQAGLYEKLFF
>TRBJ2-1|TRBV6-5
CASSYGTSLYNEQFF
>TRBJ1-1|TRBV29-1
CSVEVYQGAEAFF
>TRBJ2-2|TRBV7-3
CASSGTGGRGTGELFF
>TRBJ2-1|TRBV19
CASEAGGLVITEQFF
>TRBJ1-1|TRBV5-6
CASSSPLSVWSEAFF
>TRBJ2-1|TRBV7-9
CASSLKQEHNEQFF